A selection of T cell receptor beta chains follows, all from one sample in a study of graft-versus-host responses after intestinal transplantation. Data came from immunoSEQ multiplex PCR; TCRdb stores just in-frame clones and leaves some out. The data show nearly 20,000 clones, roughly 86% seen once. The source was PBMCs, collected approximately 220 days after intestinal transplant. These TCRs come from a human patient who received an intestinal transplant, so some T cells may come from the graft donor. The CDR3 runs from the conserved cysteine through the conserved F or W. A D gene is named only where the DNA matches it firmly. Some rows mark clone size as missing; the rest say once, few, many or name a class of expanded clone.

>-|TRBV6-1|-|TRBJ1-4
TGTGCCAGCAGTGAACGGGAAAAACTGTTTTTT
CASSEREKLFF
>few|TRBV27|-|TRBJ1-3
TGTGCCAGCAGACAACAGGGAAGCACTGGAAACACCATATATTTT
CASRQQGSTGNTIYF
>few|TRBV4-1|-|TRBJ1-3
TGCGCCAGCAGCCCCCTCCGGGGAACCGTAGGAACCATATATTTT
CASSPLRGTVGTIYF
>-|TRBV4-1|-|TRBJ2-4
TGCGCCAGCAGCCAAGATGACTCAGGGATGGGTAACATTCAGTACTTC
CASSQDDSGMGNIQYF
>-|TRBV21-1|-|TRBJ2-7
TGTGCCAGCACGGACAGGGGGGAGGAGCAGTACTTC
CASTDRGEEQYF
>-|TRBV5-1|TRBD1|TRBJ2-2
TGCGCCAGCAGCCCCGCCCCGGACAGGGAGAACACCGGGGAGCTGTTTTTT
CASSPAPDRENTGELFF
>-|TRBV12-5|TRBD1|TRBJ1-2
TGTGCTAGTGGTTTGGTAGAACAGGGGCTGCGTGATTATGGCTACACCTTC
CASGLVEQGLRDYGYTF
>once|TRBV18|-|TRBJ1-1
TGTGCCAGCTCACCACCGGGGTCTTCGGAAGCTTTCTTT
CASSPPGSSEAFF
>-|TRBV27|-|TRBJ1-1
TGTGCCAGCAGTTTTTTGGGAGTGGACACTGAAGCTTTCTTT
CASSFLGVDTEAFF
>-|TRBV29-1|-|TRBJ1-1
TGCAGCGTTGAAGGCGGGGGCGGTCGGACCGCTTTCTTT
CSVEGGGGRTAFF
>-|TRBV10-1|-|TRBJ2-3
TGCGCCAGCGCTGATGACACAGATACGCAGTATTTT
CASADDTDTQYF
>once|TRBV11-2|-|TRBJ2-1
TGTGCCAGCAGCTTTCGCCCAGATAGGTCCTACAATGAGCAGTTCTTC
CASSFRPDRSYNEQFF
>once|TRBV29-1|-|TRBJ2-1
TGCAGCGTTTACGGGACAAAAGGTGGTGAGCAGTTCTTC
CSVYGTKGGEQFF
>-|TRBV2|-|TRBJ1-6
TGTGCCAGCAGTGAGGTCCTTTCACCCCTCCACTTT
CASSEVLSPLHF
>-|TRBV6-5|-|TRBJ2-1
TGTGCCAGCAGTTACGGCCTAGCAGTTGAGCAGTTCTTC
CASSYGLAVEQFF
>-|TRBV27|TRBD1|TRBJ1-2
TGTGCCAGCAGTTTCAGGGGGACTCAGGGTGGCTACACCTTC
CASSFRGTQGGYTF
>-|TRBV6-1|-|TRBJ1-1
TGTGCCAGCAGCAGGGGACGGACTGAAGCTTTCTTT
CASSRGRTEAFF
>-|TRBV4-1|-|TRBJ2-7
TGCGCCAGCAGCCAAGGGACTACTCCGGTACTTTACGAGCAGTACTTC
CASSQGTTPVLYEQYF
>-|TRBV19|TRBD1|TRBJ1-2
TGTGCCAGTATCCCCAAGGGGGACAGGAACTATGGCTACACCTTC
CASIPKGDRNYGYTF
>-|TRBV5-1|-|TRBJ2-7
TGCGCCAGCAGCTTGCCAGGGGCTGGCTACGAGCAGTACTTC
CASSLPGAGYEQYF
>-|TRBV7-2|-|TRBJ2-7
TGTGCCAGCAGCCCCCGGACAGCCTACGAGCAGTACTTC
CASSPRTAYEQYF
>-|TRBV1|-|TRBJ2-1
TGCACCAGCAGCCAAGACGGGACTAGCTTAAACAATGAGCAGTTCTTC
CTSSQDGTSLNNEQFF
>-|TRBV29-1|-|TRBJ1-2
TGCAGCGTGACGGGGAGTAACTATGGCTACACCTTC
CSVTGSNYGYTF
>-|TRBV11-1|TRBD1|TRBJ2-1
TGTGCCAGCAGCTTGCACAGGGGAGTGATGGACAATGAGCAGTTCTTC
CASSLHRGVMDNEQFF
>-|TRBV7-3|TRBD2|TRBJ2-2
TGTGCCAGCAGCTTCCGACGACTTAAGCGGGGGCTCGGCGACACCGGGGAGCTGTTTTTT
CASSFRRLKRGLGDTGELFF
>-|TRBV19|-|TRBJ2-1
TGTGCCAGTAGCAGAGAGCTCTTCTATGAGCAGTTCTTC
CASSRELFYEQFF
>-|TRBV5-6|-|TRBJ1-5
TGTGCCAGCAGCTGGAAGGGGGTAAATCAGCCCCAGCATTTT
CASSWKGVNQPQHF
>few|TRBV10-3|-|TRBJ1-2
TGTGCCATCAGAAAGGACATTAACTATGGCTACACCTTC
CAIRKDINYGYTF
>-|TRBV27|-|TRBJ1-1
TGTGCCAGCAGTCAAGCAGGGGACACTGAAGCTTTCTTT
CASSQAGDTEAFF
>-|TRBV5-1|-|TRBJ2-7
TGCGCCAGCAGCTTGGCCGGGGGACGTTCTTACGAGCAGTACTTC
CASSLAGGRSYEQYF
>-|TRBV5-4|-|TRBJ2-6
TGTGCCAGCAGCTTGGATCAGGGGACTGGGGCCAACGTCCTGACTTTC
CASSLDQGTGANVLTF
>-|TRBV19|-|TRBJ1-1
TGTGCCAGTAGTATGGTCACTGAAGCTTTCTTT
CASSMVTEAFF
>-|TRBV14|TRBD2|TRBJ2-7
TGTGCCAGCAGCCAAGTAGCGGGGCCCTCCGAGCAGTACTTC
CASSQVAGPSEQYF
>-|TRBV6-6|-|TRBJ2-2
TGTGCCAGCAGTTCCGGTAGGCCCACCGGGGAGCTGTTTTTT
CASSSGRPTGELFF
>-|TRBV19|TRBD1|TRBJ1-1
TGTGCCAGTAGTATCTACAGGGGGCTGTTGAACACTGAAGCTTTCTTT
CASSIYRGLLNTEAFF
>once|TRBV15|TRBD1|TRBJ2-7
TGTGCCACCAGCAGCCCCCCGGGACAGGGGTCTGTTGGTGAGCAGTACTTC
CATSSPPGQGSVGEQYF
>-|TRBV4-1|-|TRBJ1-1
TGCGCCAGCAGCCGGACTTCGCGTGCGAACACTGAAGCTTTCTTT
CASSRTSRANTEAFF
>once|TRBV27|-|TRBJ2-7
TGTGCCAGCAGTCCGGGACCTGGGTACGAGCAGTACTTC
CASSPGPGYEQYF
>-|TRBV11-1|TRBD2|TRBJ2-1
TGTGCCAGCAGTGGTACCACTTACGGGGGGGCCCAGGAGCAGTTCTTC
CASSGTTYGGAQEQFF
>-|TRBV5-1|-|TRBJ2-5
TGCGCCAGCAGCTTGTCCCCAGAAGGAGAGACCCAGTACTTC
CASSLSPEGETQYF
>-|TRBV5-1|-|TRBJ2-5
TGCGCCAGCAGGAAAACCGGAGAGACCCAGTACTTC
CASRKTGETQYF
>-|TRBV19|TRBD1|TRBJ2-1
TGTGCCAGTAGTAAATATACAGGGGCCAATGAGCAGTTCTTC
CASSKYTGANEQFF
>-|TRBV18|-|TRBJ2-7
TGTGCCAGCTCACCACCGGATTCCTACGAGCAGTACTTC
CASSPPDSYEQYF
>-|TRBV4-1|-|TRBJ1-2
TGCGCCAGCAGAAGGGGGATATCGCCGGGCGGCTACACCTTC
CASRRGISPGGYTF
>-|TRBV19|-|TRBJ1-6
TGTGCCAGTAGTCCACAGGACAGCTATAATTCACCCCTCCACTTT
CASSPQDSYNSPLHF
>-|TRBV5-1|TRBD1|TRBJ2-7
TGCGCGAGCGTAAAGGGACAGGGCCCGAGCTACGAGCAGTACTTC
CASVKGQGPSYEQYF